Below, 8 T cell receptor beta chains from the same sample are listed, as sequenced in a study of CD8 T cells in Susac syndrome. RNA, at roughly 0.45 to 1 ug, was reverse transcribed with random hexamers. TCRdb used MiXCR to reprocess the immunoSEQ multiplex PCR reads, holding one entry per CDR3 protein. The sample lists 150,000 to 200,000 distinct CDR3 sequences, more than 90% seen once, with over 0.12% in the top ten. Sequencing input: CD4+ T cells from PBMCs. The receptors derive from a human donor in good health.

This sequence joins TRBV6-2 or TRBV6-3 and TRBJ2-7, with TRBD2 matching 10 bases. The germline CDR1 and CDR2 sequences are MNHEY and SVGEGT. This CDR3 region has 15 residues. Trimming cost V 4 bases and J 3 bases; bases outside gene matches: 6. The DNA for the CDR3 is TGTGCCAGCAGTTTGCTAGCGGGGGTGAACTACGAGCAGTACTTC. Translated, it gives CASSLLAGVNYEQYF.

The CDR3 bases are TGTGCCAGCAGTTTAGGTAGCGACGCGGATACGCAGTATTTT. Its protein is CASSLGSDADTQYF. The J gene is TRBJ2-3, the V gene TRBV28, with D possibly being TRBD2 (5 bases). CDR1 is MDHEN and CDR2 is SYDVKM in the germline V gene. There are 14 residues in the CDR3. Trimming took off 2 bases at V and 6 bases at J, with 12 bases between the two ends.

The CDR3 DNA reads as TGTGCCAGCAGTGAAGGGGGTCGAACAGATACGCAGTATTTT. Protein: CASSEGGRTDTQYF. The J gene is TRBJ2-3, the V gene TRBV2; D uncertain. Germline V gene sequence: CDR1 SNHLY, CDR2 FYNNEI. The CDR3 runs to 14 residues. With 1 base removed from V and 3 bases from J, the gap between germline ends came to 8 bases. The full variable domain, in which reference TRBV2 and TRBJ2-3 provide the parts outside the CDR3, is EPEVTQTPSHQVTQMGQEVILRCVPISNHLYFYWYRQILGQKVEFLVSFYNNEISEKSEIFDDQFSVERPDGSNFTLKIRSTKLEDSAMYFCASSEGGRTDTQYFGPGTRLTVL.

The rearrangement uses TRBV15 and TRBJ1-5, with D perhaps TRBD1 (5 bases). Germline assignment: CDR1 LNHNV and CDR2 YYDKDF (reference sequence). The CDR3 is made up of 15 amino acids. Deletions cut 0 bases from V and 6 bases from J, with 12 bases between. This chain's CDR3 is CATSRETPGLQPQHF. CDR3 DNA: TGTGCCACCAGCAGAGAGACCCCAGGGCTTCAGCCCCAGCATTTT. The full variable domain, rest sourced from reference TRBV15 and TRBJ1-5, is DAMVIQNPRYQVTQFGKPVTLSCSQTLNHNVMYWYQQKSSQAPKLLFHYYDKDFNNEADTPDNFQSRRPNTSFCFLDIRSPGLGDTAMYLCATSRETPGLQPQHFGDGTRLSIL.

This chain uses TRBV12-3 or TRBV12-4 with TRBJ2-3; 12 bases are shared with TRBD2. V lost 6 bases to trimming and J lost 2 bases; unmatched junction nucleotides: 15. The CDR3 spans 19 residues. The CDR3, as DNA: TGTGCCAGCAGAGCTACGTGGACTAGCGGGATTCGGTACACAGATACGCAGTATTTT. The encoded protein is CASRATWTSGIRYTDTQYF.

The rearrangement uses TRBV20-1 and TRBJ2-5; 13 bases align to TRBD2. J was trimmed by 6 bases and V by 5 bases; bases with no gene match: 12. This CDR3 region has 16 residues. The germline CDR1 and CDR2 sequences are DFQATT and SNEGSKA (reference sequence). The DNA for the CDR3 is TGCAGTGCTTTAAGGACTAGCGGGGGTGGCATGCAGACCCAGTACTTC. Protein sequence: CSALRTSGGGMQTQYF.

V gene TRBV20-1 combines with J gene TRBJ1-1, with D maybe TRBD1 (6 bases). CDR3 length: 14 residues. Trimming removed 2 bases at V and 5 bases at J, with 15 bases between. Germline lookup yields CDR1 DFQATT and CDR2 SNEGSKA (reference sequence). The CDR3 DNA reads TGCAGTGCTAGAAAGGGGGGCGAGAAGACTGAAGCTTTCTTT. Residues: CSARKGGEKTEAFF.

The genes are TRBV19 and TRBJ2-1, with a possible D match to TRBD1 (6 bases). Trimming stripped 7 bases from V and 8 bases from J, with 21 bases between. Germline loops: CDR1 LNHDA, CDR2 SQIVND (reference sequence). CDR3 size: 15 residues. The CDR3 coding sequence is TGTGCCAGTACCCCCAAAGTACAGGGTTTGGATGAGCAGTTCTTC. Protein sequence: CASTPKVQGLDEQFF. The variable domain in full, with the rest retrieved from reference TRBV19 and TRBJ2-1, is DGGITQSPKYLFRKEGQNVTLSCEQNLNHDAMYWYRQDPGQGLRLIYYSQIVNDFQKGDIAEGYSVSREKKESFPLTVTSAQKNPTAFYLCASTPKVQGLDEQFFGPGTRLTVL.